Below, 3 T cell receptor beta chains from the same sample are listed, as sequenced in a study of shared clonotypes between healthy human individuals (dated by TCRdb to about 2020). The library was generated by the immunoSEQ multiplex PCR assay. TCRdb took over this immuneACCESS table, retaining in-frame rearrangements with V and J assigned. Such tables are incomplete; in checked studies, under half of the missing clones stem from an unresolved V gene, and the remainder is unexplained. The sample has over a million clones on record, roughly 74% of them singletons. The top ten hold roughly 0.62% of the sample. Sequenced sample: memory CD4+ T cells from PBMCs. Per the publication, the cell subset or site label means: CD45RA-negative fraction. The receptor source for this set is a man aged 18 to 30 in good health. Some clones in this sample may be carry-over from other donors' samples.

This clone was found once. A junction boundary mismatches the germline segment, possibly from a read error. The chain uses TRBV18 and TRBJ2-2; 11 bases are shared with TRBD2. The germline V gene has CDR1 KGHSH and CDR2 LQKENI. The CDR3 is 16 residues long. The CDR3 nucleotides read TGTGCCAGCTCACGGGTGACTAGCGGGAACGCCGGGGAGCTGTTTTTT. This translates into CASSRVTSGNAGELFF.

The chain has TRBV7-9 and TRBJ2-5, with 7 positions matching TRBD2. Germline V gene lookup returns CDR1 SEHNR and CDR2 FQNEAQ (reference sequence). CDR3 length equals 15 residues. The V segment lost 4 bases and the J segment 5 bases; nucleotides outside the gene matches: 10. The CDR3, as DNA: TGTGCCAGCAGCTCCCCCATCGCGGGAGAGGAGACCCAGTACTTC. This translates into CASSSPIAGEETQYF.

The gene calls are TRBV7-2 and TRBJ1-1; D is uncertain. Per the germline V gene, CDR1 is SGHTA and CDR2 is FQGNSA. With 4 bases removed from V and 0 bases from J, the gap between germline ends came to 9 bases. The CDR3 loop spans 14 amino acids. This CDR3 reads CASSSWTVNTEAFF. CDR3 bases: TGTGCCAGCAGCTCCTGGACGGTGAACACTGAAGCTTTCTTT.